The clone carrying this T cell receptor beta chain was detected many times. What it recognizes is unknown. The sample comes from a study of T cells after yellow fever vaccination. Study-wide results and caveats: Some clonotypes, a small share, were shared between CD4 and CD8 compartments. Weaker overall, the secondary response nonetheless peaked faster (day 5 versus 15).

The 5'RACE template-switching step produced TCR cDNA and added a universal primer site and UMIs. TCRdb reanalysed the 5' RACE reads using MiXCR and keeps one entry per CDR3 protein. The sample carries around 250,000 distinct CDR3 sequences, about 5.2% recorded once. Material: CD4+ T cells sorted from PBMCs, obtained on the day of the yellow fever booster vaccination. The clonotype originates from a young man who received the YFV17D yellow fever vaccine.

The CDR3 loop reads CASSARGYQETQYF. The CDR3 nucleotides read TGTGCCAGCAGCGCCAGGGGTTACCAAGAGACCCAGTACTTC. The V call is TRBV9, the J call TRBJ2-5, with D possibly TRBD1 on 6 matching bases. V lost 3 bases, J lost 0 bases, and 9 bases lay in between. CDR1 is SGDLS, CDR2 YYNGEE, per germline. The CDR3 has 14 amino acids.